This T cell receptor (beta chain) was documented in a study of T cell responses to AZD1222 COVID-19 vaccine. This table comes from immunoSEQ multiplex PCR, and its TCRdb copy is limited to in-frame clones, with some not included. The table shows about 150,000 clones, with about nine tenths occurring only once. Germline lookup yields CDR1 SGDLS and CDR2 YYNGEE. Trimming took off 0 bases at V and 0 bases at J, with 12 bases between the two ends. This CDR3 contains 16 residues. The TCR comes from an adult in good health. This chain connects TRBV9 to TRBJ1-1, with a weak D call TRBD1 (5 bases). The starting material was peripheral blood, obtained on day 0 of AZD1222 vaccination. The CDR3 sequence is CASSVEPPGVNTEAFF. The DNA for the CDR3 is TGTGCCAGCAGCGTAGAACCTCCGGGGGTGAACACTGAAGCTTTCTTT.